These T cell receptor beta chains were read from a single sample in a study of blood T cell repertoires in COVID-19. Sequencing used immunoSEQ multiplex PCR; TCRdb keeps in-frame clones, though not all of them. This sample has some 250,000 clones, with more than 70% found just once. The sequenced sample was peripheral blood. The receptors originated from a man older than 75 with acute or convalescent COVID-19. Both conserved end residues are part of each CDR3. The order of the fields is clone size, J gene, D gene, V gene, CDR3 protein, CDR3 DNA. A D gene is named only where the DNA matches it firmly. Clone size appears in some rows only: once, few, many, or a class for an expanded clone.

NA	TRBJ1-5	TRBD1	TRBV27	CASRGIQGALEQPQHF	TGTGCCAGCAGGGGGATACAGGGGGCGCTAGAACAGCCCCAGCATTTT
NA	TRBJ2-7	TRBD2	TRBV3-1/TRBV3-2	CASTAGLAGTYEQYF	TGTGCCAGCACGGCTGGACTAGCGGGGACCTACGAGCAGTACTTC
few	TRBJ1-1	NA	TRBV7-9	CASSLDAGTEAFF	TGTGCCAGCAGCTTAGATGCGGGAACTGAAGCTTTCTTT
NA	TRBJ1-6	NA	TRBV2	CASAGREDSPLHF	TGTGCCAGCGCAGGCAGGGAGGATTCACCCCTCCACTTT
once	TRBJ1-4	TRBD1	TRBV6-5	CASSRTGAYEKLFF	TGTGCCAGCAGTAGGACAGGGGCGTATGAAAAACTGTTTTTT
NA	TRBJ1-6	NA	TRBV2	CASEPGVNSPLHF	TGTGCCAGCGAGCCAGGGGTTAATTCACCCCTCCACTTT
NA	TRBJ2-7	TRBD2	TRBV19	CASSPRGRGGPVNYEQYF	TGTGCCAGTAGTCCGAGGGGGCGGGGGGGCCCGGTCAACTACGAGCAGTACTTC
NA	TRBJ1-1	TRBD1	TRBV4-2	CASSPHRTGGTEAFF	TGTGCCAGCAGCCCTCACAGGACAGGAGGCACTGAAGCTTTCTTT
NA	TRBJ2-3	NA	TRBV5-1	CASSFAVTSTDTQYF	TGCGCCAGCAGCTTTGCTGTTACTAGCACAGATACGCAGTATTTT
NA	TRBJ2-5	NA	TRBV4-1	CASSQVQRLQETQYF	TGCGCCAGCAGCCAAGTTCAGAGACTACAAGAGACCCAGTACTTC
NA	TRBJ1-2	NA	TRBV5-1	CASSLAPSNYGYTF	TGCGCCAGCAGCTTGGCCCCCTCTAACTATGGCTACACCTTC
NA	TRBJ1-4	NA	TRBV7-9	CASSLAGVGTTNEKLFF	TGTGCCAGCAGCTTAGCAGGGGTAGGAACAACTAATGAAAAACTGTTTTTT
few	TRBJ2-7	NA	TRBV5-1	CASSYAGIGYEQYF	TGCGCCAGCAGCTACGCAGGGATCGGGTACGAGCAGTACTTC
NA	TRBJ2-5	TRBD1	TRBV4-2	CASSQVTGEREETQYF	TGTGCCAGCAGCCAAGTAACAGGGGAACGGGAAGAGACCCAGTACTTC
once	TRBJ2-1	NA	TRBV10-2	CASSELLEQFF	TGCGCCAGCAGTGAACTCCTGGAGCAGTTCTTC
NA	TRBJ2-3	NA	TRBV7-2	CASSLHPLGRGEVKDTQYF	TGTGCCAGCAGCCTGCACCCCCTGGGGCGGGGAGAGGTGAAAGATACGCAGTATTTT
NA	TRBJ1-6	NA	TRBV28	CASSNRQNQSPLHF	TGTGCCAGCAGTAACCGACAAAATCAATCACCCCTCCACTTT
once	TRBJ1-6	NA	TRBV28	CASRWIQGRSYNSPLHF	TGTGCCAGCAGATGGATACAGGGACGCTCCTATAATTCACCCCTCCACTTT
NA	TRBJ1-2	NA	TRBV6-5	CASSRPGGNGYTF	TGTGCCAGCAGTCGCCCTGGGGGGAATGGCTACACCTTC
NA	TRBJ2-5	TRBD2	TRBV19	CASSPGTSGRVNQETQYF	TGTGCCAGTAGCCCCGGGACTAGCGGGAGGGTAAACCAAGAGACCCAGTACTTC
NA	TRBJ2-3	NA	TRBV27	CASSLPSEGDTQYF	TGTGCCAGCAGTTTACCTAGCGAGGGAGATACGCAGTATTTT
NA	TRBJ1-2	NA	TRBV5-4	CASSLNRVEQSYGYTF	TGTGCCAGCAGCTTAAACCGGGTCGAACAAAGCTATGGCTACACCTTC
NA	TRBJ2-1	NA	TRBV11-2	CASSLDSGIYNEQFF	TGTGCCAGCAGCTTAGATTCAGGAATTTACAATGAGCAGTTCTTC
NA	TRBJ2-7	NA	TRBV6-2/TRBV6-3	CASSTYVDSPAYEQYF	TGTGCCAGCAGTACTTATGTGGACAGCCCAGCCTACGAGCAGTACTTC
NA	TRBJ2-2	NA	TRBV4-1	CASSQGTVTGELFF	TGCGCCAGCAGCCAAGGAACGGTCACCGGGGAGCTGTTTTTT
few	TRBJ1-5	TRBD1	TRBV27	CASKPGQISNQPQHF	TGTGCCAGCAAACCGGGACAGATTAGCAATCAGCCCCAGCATTTT
NA	TRBJ1-1	NA	TRBV29-1	CSVLSYLTGPENTEAFF	TGCAGCGTTTTATCTTATCTCACAGGGCCAGAGAACACTGAAGCTTTCTTT
NA	TRBJ2-1	TRBD2	TRBV12-3/TRBV12-4	CAGAGGTYNEQFF	TGTGCCGGAGCGGGAGGGACCTACAATGAGCAGTTCTTC
NA	TRBJ2-7	NA	TRBV27	CASSSSPWQGGFYEQYF	TGTGCCAGCAGTTCATCCCCCTGGCAGGGAGGCTTCTACGAGCAGTACTTC
NA	TRBJ1-1	TRBD1	TRBV5-4	CASSSRGQPNTEAFF	TGTGCCAGCAGCTCAAGGGGGCAGCCGAACACTGAAGCTTTCTTT
NA	TRBJ2-3	NA	TRBV5-4	CASSHSTDTQYF	TGTGCCAGCAGCCATTCCACAGATACGCAGTATTTT
once	TRBJ2-2	NA	TRBV5-5	CASSLDRTNTGELFF	TGTGCCAGCAGCTTGGACAGGACGAACACCGGGGAGCTGTTTTTT
NA	TRBJ2-2	NA	TRBV10-3	CATQAGTGIGHTGELFF	TGTGCCACACAGGCGGGAACCGGTATAGGCCACACCGGGGAGCTGTTTTTT
NA	TRBJ2-7	TRBD1	TRBV19	CASSIDARTGKSYEQYF	TGTGCCAGTAGTATAGACGCTCGGACAGGAAAATCCTACGAGCAGTACTTC
NA	TRBJ2-5	NA	TRBV11-2	CASSLGSGQETQYF	TGTGCCAGCAGCTTAGGTTCGGGCCAAGAGACCCAGTACTTC
few	TRBJ2-7	NA	TRBV5-4	CASSLGENYEQYF	TGTGCCAGCAGCTTGGGGGAGAACTACGAGCAGTACTTC
NA	TRBJ2-4	NA	TRBV2	CASSQVQGANIQYF	TGTGCCAGCAGTCAAGTACAGGGTGCGAACATTCAGTACTTC
NA	TRBJ1-6	NA	TRBV5-1	CASNRDGNSPLHF	TGCGCCAGTAACAGGGACGGAAATTCACCCCTCCACTTT
once	TRBJ1-2	TRBD1	TRBV3-1/TRBV3-2	CASSLATGGGYTF	TGTGCCAGCAGCCTAGCCACAGGGGGTGGCTACACCTTC
NA	TRBJ2-4	TRBD1	TRBV6-5	CASAPPGGANIQYF	TGTGCCAGCGCACCCCCAGGGGGCGCAAACATTCAGTACTTC
NA	TRBJ1-2	TRBD1	TRBV7-9	CASSLEGAYTF	TGTGCCAGCAGCTTAGAGGGGGCCTACACCTTC
NA	TRBJ2-1	TRBD2	TRBV3-1/TRBV3-2	CASSQDLGSGGGNEQFF	TGTGCCAGCAGCCAAGATCTCGGTAGCGGGGGGGGTAATGAGCAGTTCTTC
NA	TRBJ2-7	NA	TRBV11-2	CASSLLLASGEQYF	TGTGCCAGCAGCCTACTCCTGGCCTCGGGGGAGCAGTACTTC
NA	TRBJ2-7	NA	TRBV20-1	CSASISTLRAGGTYEQYF	TGCAGTGCCAGTATATCTACACTGAGGGCTGGCGGTACCTACGAGCAGTACTTC
NA	TRBJ2-1	TRBD1	TRBV10-3	CAISGVDRYNEQFF	TGTGCCATCAGTGGGGTGGACAGGTACAATGAGCAGTTCTTC
NA	TRBJ2-3	TRBD2	TRBV11-1	CASSLRLAVTDTQYF	TGTGCCAGCAGCTTGAGGCTAGCGGTCACAGATACGCAGTATTTT
NA	TRBJ2-1	TRBD2	TRBV19	CASTALAGGGRGEQFF	TGTGCCAGTACCGCACTAGCGGGAGGGGGCAGGGGTGAGCAGTTCTTC
NA	TRBJ1-6	NA	TRBV7-8	CASSLSLAESSYNSPLHF	TGTGCCAGCAGCTTATCATTGGCGGAAAGCTCCTATAATTCACCCCTCCACTTT
NA	TRBJ2-2	TRBD1	TRBV11-1	CASSPGQGSGELFF	TGTGCCAGCAGTCCGGGACAGGGGTCCGGGGAGCTGTTTTTT
NA	TRBJ2-3	NA	TRBV24-1	CATSDTSRPDTQYF	TGTGCCACCAGTGATACATCTCGTCCAGATACGCAGTATTTT
NA	TRBJ2-5	NA	TRBV9	CASSAGGWETQYF	TGTGCCAGCAGCGCCGGGGGATGGGAGACCCAGTACTTC
NA	TRBJ1-4	NA	TRBV19	CASSMGGGMPNEKLFF	TGTGCCAGTAGTATGGGCGGCGGGATGCCTAATGAAAAACTGTTTTTT
NA	TRBJ2-7	TRBD2	TRBV27	CASSLGLAGGYEQYF	TGTGCCAGCAGTCTCGGACTAGCGGGAGGGTACGAGCAGTACTTC